These 28 T cell receptor beta chains were all obtained from the same sample, sequenced in a study of T cell repertoires in cytomegalovirus infection. TCRdb itself ran the reads through MiXCR, one entry per CDR3 protein. Of fewer than 850,000 distinct CDR3 sequences in the sample, almost 30% are singletons; the top ten hold approximately 14%. Their recognized antigens are unknown. The sequencing here drew on cultured CD8+ T cells from PBMCs, taken from culture after CMV antigen stimulation. Receptors originate from a human donor in good health (CMV status not recorded). Some clones in this sample may be carry-over from other donors' samples.

The chain is built from TRBV4-1 and TRBJ1-2; 7 bases match TRBD1. The CDR3 length is 15 residues. The junction had 8 bases not matched to a gene; V was cut back by 4 bases and J by 3 bases. The germline V gene has CDR1 MGHRA and CDR2 YSYEKL. Here the CDR3 reads CASSRTTGSYYGYTF. The CDR3 bases are TGCGCCAGCAGCCGAACGACAGGGAGTTACTATGGCTACACCTTC.

The chain is built from TRBV11-2 and TRBJ2-1, with unresolved D. Per the germline V gene, CDR1 is SGHAT and CDR2 is FQNNGV. V lost 5 bases and J 0 bases, leaving 14 bases between the germline ends. This CDR3 has 16 amino acids. CDR3 residues: CASSPQGFNSYNEQFF. The CDR3 bases are TGTGCCAGCAGCCCTCAAGGCTTTAACTCCTACAATGAGCAGTTCTTC.

This clonotype was seen only a few times. This chain uses TRBV6-5 with TRBJ1-1; D is undetermined. The CDR3 length is 14 residues. V lost 5 bases and J 3 bases, leaving 13 bases between the germline ends. Germline assignment: CDR1 MNHEY and CDR2 SVGAGI. This CDR3 is CASSPRDSYTEAFF. CDR3 DNA sequence: TGTGCCAGCAGTCCTCGGGATTCATACACTGAAGCTTTCTTT.

This clonotype showed up just a few times. The chain links TRBV7-8 to TRBJ2-2; D remains ambiguous. The CDR3 runs 13 residues. With 1 base removed from V and 6 bases from J, the gap between germline ends came to 6 bases. Germline assignment: CDR1 SGHVS and CDR2 FQNEAQ. The CDR3 region has the DNA TGTGCCAGCAGCTTAGAGGTACCCGGGGAGCTGTTTTTT. This encodes CASSLEVPGELFF. Filled out from reference TRBV7-8 and TRBJ2-2, the complete variable domain reads GAGVSQSPRYKVAKRGQDVALRCDPISGHVSLFWYQQALGQGPEFLTYFQNEAQLDKSGLPSDRFFAERPEGSVSTLKIQRTQQEDSAVYLCASSLEVPGELFFGEGSRLTVL.

The chain recombines TRBV20-1 with TRBJ2-5, with 11 bases matching TRBD2. This CDR3 has 17 amino acids. The germline gives CDR1 DFQATT, CDR2 SNEGSKA (reference sequence). V trimming: 3 bases; J trimming: 1 base; junction bases outside the gene matches: 10. The DNA for the CDR3 is TGCAGTGCTAGGGCCCCTCCTAGCGGGGGGTTCCAAGAGACCCAGTACTTC. Its protein is CSARAPPSGGFQETQYF.

To note about this clonotype: This clone may be a read error of a much larger clone one base away. The chain links TRBV6-1 to TRBJ2-3; no firm D call. The CDR3 runs 14 residues. Looked up from germline, CDR1 is MNHNS and CDR2 is SASEGT. Trimming took 2 bases from V and 1 from J, leaving 7 bases between them. CDR3 bases: TGTGCCAGCAGTGAAAATGGGGGCACAGATACGCAGTATTTT. Translated, it gives CASSENGGTDTQYF.

Of note for this clonotype: Germline and junction disagree at one end, which may indicate a read error. The V gene is TRBV7-6, the J gene TRBJ2-1, with no clear D. This CDR3 spans 15 amino acids. Per the germline V gene, CDR1 is SGHVS and CDR2 is FNYEAQ. CDR3: CASSPSVMSFHEQFF. CDR3 bases: TGTGCTAGCAGCCCTAGTGTGATGTCCTTCCATGAGCAGTTCTTC.

J is TRBJ1-2 and V is TRBV18; TRBD1 matches at 9 bases. The CDR3 runs 17 residues. V was clipped by 8 bases and J by 6 bases; unmatched bases: 19. Germline V lookup: CDR1 KGHSH, CDR2 LQKENI. CDR3 residues: CASRSGTGLLLRNGYTF. As DNA, the CDR3 is TGTGCCAGCCGATCCGGGACAGGGCTGCTTTTAAGGAATGGCTACACCTTC.

The chain recombines TRBV24-1 with TRBJ2-3, with D possibly matching TRBD1 (5 bases). With 3 bases removed from V and 6 bases from J, the gap between germline ends came to 12 bases. The CDR3 runs to 14 residues. Per the germline V gene, CDR1 is KGHDR and CDR2 is SFDVKD. The CDR3 DNA sequence: TGTGCCACCAGTGATCCCGACAGCCTGGATACGCAGTATTTT. It yields the protein CATSDPDSLDTQYF.

This clonotype occurred many times. V and J are TRBV7-9 and TRBJ2-7; D remains ambiguous. Trimming took off 1 base at V and 7 bases at J, with 8 bases between the two ends. This CDR3 has 12 amino acids. The V gene's germline CDR1 is SEHNR and CDR2 FQNEAQ (reference sequence). The CDR3 is CASSLGAREQYF. The CDR3 bases are TGTGCCAGCAGCTTAGGGGCGAGGGAGCAGTACTTC.

This clonotype was seen a handful of times. This chain joins TRBV15 and TRBJ2-3; weak D call: TRBD1 (6 bases). The CDR3 contains 15 residues. V lost 4 bases and J 4 bases, leaving 15 bases between the germline ends. Looked up from germline, CDR1 is LNHNV and CDR2 is YYDKDF (reference sequence). CDR3 region: CATSKKVGAPDTQYF. The CDR3 coding sequence is TGTGCCACCAGCAAGAAGGTGGGGGCCCCAGATACGCAGTATTTT.

The V gene is TRBV5-1, the J gene TRBJ2-7; tentative D call: TRBD2 (5 bases). There are 16 residues in the CDR3. From germline, CDR1 is SGHRS and CDR2 YFSETQ. V lost 4 bases and J lost 2, with 19 bases in between. This CDR3 reads CASSAGRGGRAYEQYF. The CDR3, as DNA: TGCGCCAGCAGCGCTGGACGTGGCGGGCGAGCCTACGAGCAGTACTTC.

The genes are TRBV27 and TRBJ2-7, with a tentative D call TRBD2 (6 bases). V lost 2 bases and J 6 bases, leaving 14 bases between the germline ends. The germline CDR1 and CDR2 sequences are MNHEY and SMNVEV (reference sequence). This CDR3 is 14 amino acids long. This CDR3 is CASSLDGTLLEQYV. Written as DNA, the CDR3 is TGTGCCAGCAGTTTAGATGGGACTCTTCTCGAGCAGTACGTC.

This clonotype was counted a few times. The V call is TRBV12-3 or TRBV12-4, the J call TRBJ1-5; 9 bases agree with TRBD1. V shed 6 bases, J shed 1 base, and the junction held 13 bases outside the gene matches. The CDR3 is made up of 18 amino acids. Written as DNA, the CDR3 is TGTGCCAGCAGGGGGACAGGGCCCCCTATATGGAGCAATCAGCCCCAGCATTTT. This sequence encodes CASRGTGPPIWSNQPQHF.

This chain connects TRBV6-2 or TRBV6-3 to TRBJ2-7; TRBD2 is a possible D gene (6 bases). Per germline, CDR1 MNHEY and CDR2 SVGEGT. Trimming took off 2 bases at V and 7 bases at J, with 12 bases between the two ends. The CDR3 runs 13 residues. Written as DNA, the CDR3 is TGTGCCAGCAGTTACGCGACTAGAGGGGAGCAGTACGTC. It yields the protein CASSYATRGEQYV.

The V and J genes are TRBV27 and TRBJ2-2; D ambiguous. The CDR3 loop spans 13 amino acids. Germline values: CDR1 MNHEY, CDR2 SMNVEV (reference sequence). Trimming shortened V by 3 bases and J by 4 bases, and 6 bases separated the two germline ends. The CDR3 is CASSLKLTGELFF. CDR3 nucleotides: TGTGCCAGCAGTTTGAAGCTCACCGGGGAGCTGTTTTTT.

This clonotype was seen only a few times. This rearrangement joins TRBV27 to TRBJ2-7; D unclear. There are 12 residues in the CDR3. Germline CDR1 reads MNHEY; CDR2 reads SMNVEV (reference sequence). Deletions cut 4 bases from V and 7 bases from J, with 11 bases between. CDR3 in amino acids: CASSSGVGEQYV. DNA for the CDR3: TGTGCCAGCAGTTCTGGGGTCGGGGAGCAGTACGTC.

This chain connects TRBV5-6 to TRBJ1-1; D is uncertain. Trimming cost V 2 bases and J 3 bases, with 20 bases left between them. CDR3 length equals 17 residues. CDR1 and CDR2 (germline): SGHDT, YYEEEE. The CDR3 coding sequence is TGTGCCAGCAGCTTCGACTTGGGTTTTCAATCGGACACTGAAGCTTTCTTT. Translated: CASSFDLGFQSDTEAFF.

This clonotype was detected ten times or more. The chain is built from TRBV7-6 and TRBJ1-3; unclear D gene. The CDR3 length is 15 residues. CDR1 is SGHVS and CDR2 is FNYEAQ in the germline V gene. The V end lost 5 bases, the J end lost 0 bases, and 11 bases lay between the germline ends. CDR3 sequence reads: CASSQDGFSGNTIYF. CDR3 DNA sequence: TGTGCCAGCAGCCAGGACGGCTTCTCTGGAAACACCATATATTTT.

This clonotype was counted between two and nine times. V gene TRBV7-2 combines with J gene TRBJ2-3, with 10 bases lining up with TRBD2. The CDR3 has 16 residues. Germline assignment: CDR1 SGHTA and CDR2 FQGNSA. V lost 1 base and J lost 5; bases outside the gene matches: 6. CDR3 coding DNA: TGTGCCAGCAGCTTAGAAAGCGGGGGGGCGAAAGATACGCAGTATTTT. This translates into CASSLESGGAKDTQYF.

The chain recombines TRBV15 with TRBJ2-4; 9 nucleotides line up with TRBD1. V trimming: 2 bases; J trimming: 9 bases; junction bases outside the gene matches: 11. Germline V gene lookup returns CDR1 LNHNV and CDR2 YYDKDF (reference sequence). This CDR3 is built from 16 residues. CDR3 sequence (DNA): TGTGCCACCAGCAGACATATTACGGGACAGGGATCCATTCAGTACTTC. This codes for CATSRHITGQGSIQYF. The full variable domain, in which reference TRBV15 and TRBJ2-4 provide the parts outside the CDR3, is DAMVIQNPRYQVTQFGKPVTLSCSQTLNHNVMYWYQQKSSQAPKLLFHYYDKDFNNEADTPDNFQSRRPNTSFCFLDIRSPGLGDTAMYLCATSRHITGQGSIQYFGAGTRLSVL.

This chain joins TRBV9 and TRBJ2-2; 7 bases are a match to TRBD1. From germline, CDR1 is SGDLS and CDR2 YYNGEE. J lost 4 bases, V lost 0 bases, and 3 bases had no gene match. The CDR3 is made up of 15 amino acids. The CDR3 nucleotides read TGTGCCAGCAGCGTAGCAGGGGGAGTCACCGGGGAGCTGTTTTTT. It specifies CASSVAGGVTGELFF.

This clonotype was detected only a few times. The chain employs TRBV11-2 and TRBJ1-1; 7 nucleotides match TRBD1. Per germline, CDR1 SGHAT and CDR2 FQNNGV. The CDR3 has 13 amino acids. V gave up 3 bases and J gave up 8 bases; unmatched junction bases: 6. The CDR3 loop reads CASSLTGSVEAFF. Here the CDR3 DNA reads TGTGCCAGCAGCTTGACAGGGTCTGTCGAAGCTTTCTTT.

This clonotype was counted between two and nine times. V gene TRBV7-9 combines with J gene TRBJ2-3, with TRBD2 matching 14 bases. This CDR3 comprises 15 residues. V was pared by 7 bases and J by 4 bases, with 4 bases of the junction left unmatched. CDR1 and CDR2 (germline): SEHNR, FQNEAQ (reference sequence). This CDR3 is CASTGTSGGADTQYF. For the CDR3, the DNA is TGTGCCAGCACCGGGACTAGCGGGGGAGCAGATACGCAGTATTTT.

The V and J genes are TRBV6-2 or TRBV6-3 and TRBJ1-2; a possible D gene is TRBD1 (6 bases). Germline V gene data show CDR1 as MNHEY and CDR2 as SVGEGT. V was shortened by 4 bases and J by 3 bases, with 12 bases between the two germline ends. The CDR3 runs 14 residues. CDR3 region: CASSSRTAYYGYTF. The CDR3 region has the DNA TGTGCCAGCAGTTCCCGGACAGCCTACTATGGCTACACCTTC.

This clonotype was observed at least ten times. The chain carries TRBV7-8 and TRBJ2-5, with D perhaps given as TRBD1 or TRBD2 (5 bases each). The V gene's germline CDR1 is SGHVS and CDR2 FQNEAQ. The CDR3 covers 16 residues. Trimming pared 1 base from V and 5 bases from J, leaving 17 bases between. The CDR3 spells CASSLVSLARVETQYF. CDR3 nucleotide sequence: TGTGCCAGCAGCTTAGTATCCCTAGCCAGGGTTGAGACCCAGTACTTC.

This sequence joins TRBV12-5 and TRBJ1-2; D is ambiguous. CDR1 LGHNT and CDR2 FRNRAP come from the germline V gene. The CDR3 has 13 residues. Trimming took 3 bases from V and 6 from J, leaving 11 bases between them. The CDR3 DNA follows: TGTGCTAGTGGTTTAGAGGGAGAGGATGGCTACACCTTC. It yields the protein CASGLEGEDGYTF.

The J gene is TRBJ2-2, the V gene TRBV29-1; 8 nucleotides line up with TRBD1. The germline V gene has CDR1 SQVTM and CDR2 ANQGSEA. V shed 0 bases and J 3 bases; nucleotides not matched to a gene: 6. The CDR3 loop spans 16 amino acids. CDR3 DNA: TGCAGCGTTGAAGATCTCGAGACAGGGGACACCGGGGAGCTGTTTTTT. It translates to CSVEDLETGDTGELFF.